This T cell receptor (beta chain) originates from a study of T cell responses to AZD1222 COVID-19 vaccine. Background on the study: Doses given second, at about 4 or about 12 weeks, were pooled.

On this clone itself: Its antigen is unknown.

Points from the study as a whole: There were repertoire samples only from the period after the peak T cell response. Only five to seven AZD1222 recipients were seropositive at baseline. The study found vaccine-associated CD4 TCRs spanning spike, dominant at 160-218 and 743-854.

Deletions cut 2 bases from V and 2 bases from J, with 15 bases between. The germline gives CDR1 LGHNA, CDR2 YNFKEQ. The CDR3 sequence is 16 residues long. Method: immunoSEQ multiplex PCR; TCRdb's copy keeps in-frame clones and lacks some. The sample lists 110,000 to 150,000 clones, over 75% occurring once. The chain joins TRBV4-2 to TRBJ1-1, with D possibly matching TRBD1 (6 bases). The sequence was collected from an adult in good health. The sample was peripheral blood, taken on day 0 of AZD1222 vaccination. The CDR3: CASSQPKTGLNTEAFF. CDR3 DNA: TGTGCCAGCAGCCAACCAAAGACAGGTCTTAACACTGAAGCTTTCTTT.